The 21 T cell receptor beta chains listed next were all sequenced from one sample in a study of T cell repertoires in cytomegalovirus infection. MiXCR was run by TCRdb on the reads, yielding one entry per CDR3 protein. Seen here are about 52,000 distinct CDR3 sequences, about 18% observed once, and the top ten hold around three quarters. These receptors have no identified antigens. The sample was CD8+ T cells from cultured PBMCs, taken from culture after CMV antigen stimulation. The receptors were sampled from a human donor in good health (CMV status not recorded). Some clones in this sample may be carry-over from other donors' samples.

This clonotype was picked up many times. The chain employs TRBV7-2 and TRBJ2-5, with D unresolved. V lost 1 base and J 2 bases, leaving 8 bases between the germline ends. Germline CDR1 SGHTA, CDR2 FQGNSA. The CDR3 covers 14 residues. CDR3 loop: CASSLELAQETQYF. CDR3 DNA: TGTGCCAGCAGCTTAGAACTGGCTCAAGAGACCCAGTACTTC.

The rearrangement joins TRBV11-2 to TRBJ2-5; 9 bases align to TRBD1. With V trimmed by 4 bases and J by 5 bases, 5 bases remained unmatched. CDR1 is SGHAT, CDR2 FQNNGV, per germline. This CDR3 spans 14 amino acids. The CDR3 DNA reads TGTGCCAGCAGCTCACAGGGGGCGGGTGAGACCCAGTACTTC. This encodes CASSSQGAGETQYF. The full variable domain, completed using reference TRBV11-2 and TRBJ2-5, is EAGVAQSPRYKIIEKRQSVAFWCNPISGHATLYWYQQILGQGPKLLIQFQNNGVVDDSQLPKDRFSAERLKGVDSTLKIQPAKLEDSAVYLCASSSQGAGETQYFGPGTRLLVL.

This clonotype was seen a handful of times. This chain connects TRBV20-1 to TRBJ2-1; D remains ambiguous. CDR1 and CDR2 from the germline V gene are DFQATT and SNEGSKA (reference sequence). The CDR3 spans 16 residues. V gave up 3 bases and J gave up 4 bases, with 19 bases separating them. CDR3: CSARDVKATFYNEQFF. CDR3 coding DNA: TGCAGTGCTAGGGACGTAAAAGCCACGTTTTACAATGAGCAGTTCTTC.

V usage is TRBV12-3 or TRBV12-4 and J usage is TRBJ1-2, with a weak D call TRBD1 (5 bases). The CDR3 contains 16 residues. V gave up 6 bases and J gave up 1 base, with 18 bases separating them. CDR3 loop: CASSGETGTFNYGYTF. CDR3 nucleotides: TGTGCCAGCAGCGGTGAAACCGGGACCTTTAACTATGGCTACACCTTC.

This clonotype has just a few counts. The V call is TRBV4-1, the J call TRBJ1-1; TRBD1 is a possible D gene (5 bases). This CDR3 region has 15 residues. Trimming stripped 0 bases from V and 3 bases from J, with 11 bases between. Germline V gene data show CDR1 as MGHRA and CDR2 as YSYEKL. The CDR3 DNA sequence: TGCGCCAGCAGCCAAGATAGGGGACGGGACACTGAAGCTTTCTTT. This encodes CASSQDRGRDTEAFF.

This clonotype occurred a few times. The V and J genes are TRBV7-9 and TRBJ2-2, with no clear D. V gave up 1 base and J gave up 0 bases, with 6 bases separating them. CDR3 length: 15 residues. Germline V gives CDR1 SEHNR, CDR2 FQNEAQ (reference sequence). CDR3 nucleotide sequence: TGTGCCAGCAGCTTAGTGCCGGCGAACACCGGGGAGCTGTTTTTT. This codes for CASSLVPANTGELFF.

This clonotype appeared a few times. The chain links TRBV7-2 to TRBJ2-1, with 10 bases identical to TRBD2. The V and J ends lost 6 bases and 4 bases, in that order; junction bases with no gene match: 9. Looked up from germline, CDR1 is SGHTA and CDR2 is FQGNSA. The CDR3 length is 16 residues. The CDR3 coding sequence is TGTGCCAGCAGTCCAGGTAGCGGGGGGCGTTACAATGAGCAGTTCTTC. Its translation: CASSPGSGGRYNEQFF.

This sequence joins TRBV20-1 and TRBJ1-2; no firm D call. Trimming stripped 1 base from V and 2 bases from J, with 5 bases between. The germline V gene encodes CDR1 DFQATT and CDR2 SNEGSKA (reference sequence). The CDR3 is 12 residues long. The CDR3 protein is CSARAWNYGYTF. In DNA form, the CDR3 reads TGCAGTGCTAGAGCTTGGAACTATGGCTACACCTTC.

This clonotype was recorded many times. The rearrangement uses TRBV7-9 and TRBJ2-7; possibly TRBD1 or TRBD2 for D (5 bases each). The CDR3 has 15 amino acids. Germline V gene lookup returns CDR1 SEHNR and CDR2 FQNEAQ (reference sequence). Trimming left V 3 bases short and J 7 bases short, with 19 bases between. This chain's CDR3 is CASSFDGTATFEQYF. The CDR3 nucleotides read TGTGCCAGCAGCTTCGACGGGACGGCTACTTTTGAGCAGTACTTC.

This clonotype was observed a single time. The chain has TRBV12-3 or TRBV12-4 and TRBJ2-3, with D possibly TRBD2 on 6 matching bases. This CDR3 is built from 15 residues. Trimming left V 6 bases short and J 0 bases short, with 13 bases between. CDR3 sequence (DNA): TGTGCCAGCAGCTTTACTGGGGGGAGCACAGATACGCAGTATTTT. The encoded protein is CASSFTGGSTDTQYF.

The gene calls are TRBV7-8 and TRBJ2-2; D is uncertain. Germline CDR1 reads SGHVS; CDR2 reads FQNEAQ. The length of the CDR3 is 15 residues. V lost 4 bases and J lost 5, with 14 bases in between. The CDR3, as DNA: TGTGCCAGCAGCTCCCGACCTAAGACTACCGGGGAGCTGTTTTTT. Protein: CASSSRPKTTGELFF.

This clonotype was counted a few times. The V call is TRBV7-2, the J call TRBJ2-1, with 9 bases identical to TRBD2. With 5 bases clipped from V and 3 bases from J, the junction kept 8 bases outside the gene matches. This CDR3 comprises 16 residues. Per the germline V gene, CDR1 is SGHTA and CDR2 is FQGNSA. CDR3 protein: CASSLIAGVRYNEQFF. Here the CDR3 DNA reads TGTGCCAGCAGCCTTATAGCGGGGGTGCGCTACAATGAGCAGTTCTTC.

This clonotype was detected many times. The genes are TRBV29-1 and TRBJ1-2; D is unresolved. The germline CDR1 and CDR2 sequences are SQVTM and ANQGSEA. Trimming stripped 0 bases from V and 3 bases from J, with 5 bases between. CDR3 length equals 12 residues. The DNA for the CDR3 is TGCAGCGTTGAAGACGGTTACTATGGCTACACCTTC. This codes for CSVEDGYYGYTF. The variable domain in full, completed from reference TRBV29-1 and TRBJ1-2, reads SAVISQKPSRDICQRGTSLTIQCQVDSQVTMMFWYRQQPGQSLTLIATANQGSEATYESGFVIDKFPISRPNLTFSTLTVSNMSPEDSSIYLCSVEDGYYGYTFGSGTRLTVV.

A few counts support this clonotype. The chain couples TRBV27 to TRBJ2-7, with 10 bases lining up with TRBD1. V gave up 5 bases and J gave up 2 bases; unmatched junction bases: 9. The CDR3 runs 16 residues. The germline V gene encodes CDR1 MNHEY and CDR2 SMNVEV (reference sequence). The DNA of the CDR3 is TGTGCCAGCAGTCGAGGGACAGGGGCAGACACCTACGAGCAGTACTTC. The encoded protein is CASSRGTGADTYEQYF.

CDR3 sequence: CASSQVRGDTQYF. The CDR3 region has the DNA TGCGCCAGCAGCCAGGTACGGGGAGATACGCAGTATTTT. The rearrangement joins TRBV4-1 to TRBJ2-3; D may be TRBD2 (5 bases). Between the trimmed V and J ends, which lost 3 bases and 5 bases, there was a span of 9 bases. This CDR3 region has 13 residues. Germline lookup yields CDR1 MGHRA and CDR2 YSYEKL.

This clonotype was detected many times. The V gene is TRBV7-8, the J gene TRBJ1-1; D gene ambiguous. V dropped 2 bases and J dropped 8 bases, with 12 bases sitting between them. CDR3 size: 13 residues. Germline CDR1 and CDR2: SGHVS and FQNEAQ. CDR3 amino acids: CASSLIGSSEAFF. The DNA of the CDR3 is TGTGCCAGCAGCTTAATAGGGAGTAGCGAAGCTTTCTTT.

This clonotype was recorded a few times. The chain couples TRBV7-9 to TRBJ2-1; 7 nucleotides agree with TRBD1. Trimming cost V 6 bases and J 2 bases; bases outside gene matches: 10. The CDR3 runs 16 residues. CDR1 is SEHNR and CDR2 is FQNEAQ in the germline V gene (reference sequence). This CDR3 is CASRPTQGNPYNEQFF. The CDR3, as DNA: TGTGCCAGCAGACCCACACAGGGGAATCCCTACAATGAGCAGTTCTTC.

This chain's CDR3 is CASSTPSLNTEAFF. In DNA form, the CDR3 reads TGTGCCAGCAGCACCCCTTCATTGAACACTGAAGCTTTCTTT. V and J are TRBV7-9 and TRBJ1-1, with D unclear. V was pared by 5 bases and J by 0 bases, with 10 bases between. This CDR3 has 14 amino acids. Germline assignment: CDR1 SEHNR and CDR2 FQNEAQ (reference sequence).

This clonotype was counted only a few times. The chain couples TRBV27 to TRBJ1-5; D unclear. Trimming shortened V by 8 bases and J by 7 bases, and 12 bases separated the two germline ends. The germline CDR1 and CDR2 sequences are MNHEY and SMNVEV (reference sequence). CDR3 length: 12 residues. DNA for the CDR3: TGTGCCAGCGGTACATTGGGACAGCCCCAGCATTTT. Its translation is CASGTLGQPQHF.

The rearrangement joins TRBV11-3 to TRBJ2-7; D is perhaps TRBD1 (5 bases). The CDR3 length is 12 residues. V lost 4 bases and J lost 6, with 10 bases in between. Germline CDR1 is SGHNT and CDR2 is YENEEA. The DNA for the CDR3 is TGTGCCAGCAGCTCAACAGGATCCGAGCAGTACTTC. As protein: CASSSTGSEQYF.

The chain couples TRBV7-2 to TRBJ2-1; D is unresolved. Germline-derived CDR1 and CDR2 are SGHTA and FQGNSA. This CDR3 region has 15 residues. V was shortened by 1 base and J by 1 base, with 8 bases between the two germline ends. CDR3 DNA sequence: TGTGCCAGCAGCTTAGGGAGAACTTCCTACAATGAGCAGTTCTTC. Translation: CASSLGRTSYNEQFF.